This TCR beta chain was obtained from a study of identical twins. Per the germline V gene, CDR1 is SNHLY and CDR2 is FYNNEI. The length of the CDR3 is 13 residues. The germline V and J ends were trimmed by 4 bases and 3 bases, with 7 bases remaining between them. This clonotype was detected ten times or more. A universal primer site came from template switching; cDNA carried unique molecular identifiers. TCRdb reprocessed the 5' RACE reads via MiXCR and lists one record per CDR3 protein. The table lists about 490,000 distinct CDR3 sequences, roughly 15% of them singletons. These same data were also listed under a study on yellow fever vaccine responses in identical twins.

This sequence joins TRBV2 and TRBJ1-5; D is unresolved. This receptor was obtained from a woman in her late teens or twenties in good health. Sequences were obtained from CD4+ T cells sorted from blood. CDR3 sequence reads: CASSVGNNQPQHF. The CDR3 nucleotides read TGTGCCAGCAGTGTGGGCAACAATCAGCCCCAGCATTTT.